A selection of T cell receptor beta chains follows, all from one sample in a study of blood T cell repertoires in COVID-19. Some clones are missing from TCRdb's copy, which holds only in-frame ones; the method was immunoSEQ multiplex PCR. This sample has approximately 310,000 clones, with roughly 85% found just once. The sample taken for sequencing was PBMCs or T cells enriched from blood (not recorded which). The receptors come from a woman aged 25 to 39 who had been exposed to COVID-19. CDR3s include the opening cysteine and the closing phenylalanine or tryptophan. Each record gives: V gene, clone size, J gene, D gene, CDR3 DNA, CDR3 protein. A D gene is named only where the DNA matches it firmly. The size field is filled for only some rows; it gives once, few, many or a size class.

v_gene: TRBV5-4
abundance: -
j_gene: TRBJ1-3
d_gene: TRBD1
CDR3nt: TGTGCCAGCAGCAGGGACAGTCGCCTCTCTGGAAACACCATATATTTT
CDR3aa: CASSRDSRLSGNTIYF

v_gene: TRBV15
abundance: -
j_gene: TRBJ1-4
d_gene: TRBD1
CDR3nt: TGTGCCACCAGCGTTAACCGGGACAGTAATGAAAAACTGTTTTTT
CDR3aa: CATSVNRDSNEKLFF

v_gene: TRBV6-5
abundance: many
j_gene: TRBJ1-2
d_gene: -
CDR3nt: TGTGCCAGCTCTCCACGGAACTATGGCTACACCTTC
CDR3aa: CASSPRNYGYTF

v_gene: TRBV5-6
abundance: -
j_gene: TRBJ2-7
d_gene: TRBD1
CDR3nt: TGTGCCAGCAGAATCGGGACAGGAGCCTACGAGCAGTACTTC
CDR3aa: CASRIGTGAYEQYF

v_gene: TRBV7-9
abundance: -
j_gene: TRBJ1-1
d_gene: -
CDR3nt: TGTGCCAGCAGCTTTCCCAGGTTGGGCACTGAAGCTTTCTTT
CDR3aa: CASSFPRLGTEAFF

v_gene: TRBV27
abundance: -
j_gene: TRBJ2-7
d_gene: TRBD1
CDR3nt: TGTGCCAGCAGGCGACCCGGGACAGGTGTTTACGAGCAGTACTTC
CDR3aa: CASRRPGTGVYEQYF

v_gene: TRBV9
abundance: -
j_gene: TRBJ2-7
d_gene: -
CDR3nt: TGTGCCAGCAGCGTAGGGGGGAGGAGCTCCTACGAGCAGTACTTC
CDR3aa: CASSVGGRSSYEQYF

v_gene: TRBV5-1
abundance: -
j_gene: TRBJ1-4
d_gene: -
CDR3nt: TGCGCCAGCCGGGAGACCGGACGGGGAAATGAAAAACTGTTTTTT
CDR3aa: CASRETGRGNEKLFF

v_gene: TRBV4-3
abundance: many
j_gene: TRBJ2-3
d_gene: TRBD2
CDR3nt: TGCGCCAGCTTACCAGCGGGGACAGATACGCAGTATTTT
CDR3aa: CASLPAGTDTQYF

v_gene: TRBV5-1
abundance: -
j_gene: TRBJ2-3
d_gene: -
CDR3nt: TGCGCCAGCAGCTTGGGTCGCGGTGGAGGGGCAGATACGCAGTATTTT
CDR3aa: CASSLGRGGGADTQYF

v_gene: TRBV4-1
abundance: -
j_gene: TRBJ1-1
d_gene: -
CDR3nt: TGCGCCAGCAGCCAACCAACAGAGGGCAGGACTGAAGCTTTCTTT
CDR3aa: CASSQPTEGRTEAFF

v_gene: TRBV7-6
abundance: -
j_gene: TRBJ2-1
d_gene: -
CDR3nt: TGTGCCAGCAGCCCACTGGGGATAGCGGACAATGAGCAGTTCTTC
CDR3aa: CASSPLGIADNEQFF

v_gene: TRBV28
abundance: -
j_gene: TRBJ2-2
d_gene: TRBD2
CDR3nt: TGTGCCAGCAGTTTGTACGGGGGGGCCGGAACCGGGGAGCTGTTTTTT
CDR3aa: CASSLYGGAGTGELFF

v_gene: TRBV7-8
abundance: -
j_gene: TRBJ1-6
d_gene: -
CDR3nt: TGTGCCAGCAACACCCCCGGCGGCCATTCACCCCTCCACTTT
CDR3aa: CASNTPGGHSPLHF

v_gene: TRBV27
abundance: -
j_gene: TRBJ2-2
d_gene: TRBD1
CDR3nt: TGTGCCAGCAGTTTATCCGGGACAGGGCACGGGGAGCTGTTTTTT
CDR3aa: CASSLSGTGHGELFF

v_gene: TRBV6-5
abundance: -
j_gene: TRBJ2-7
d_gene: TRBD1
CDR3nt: TGTGCCACATACGGACAGGGGGGATTCTACGAGCAGTACTTC
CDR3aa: CATYGQGGFYEQYF

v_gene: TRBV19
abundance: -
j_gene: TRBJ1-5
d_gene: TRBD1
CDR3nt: TGTGCCAGTATGGGACAGGGGGCGGCGGGCGGCAATCAGCCCCAGCATTTT
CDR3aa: CASMGQGAAGGNQPQHF

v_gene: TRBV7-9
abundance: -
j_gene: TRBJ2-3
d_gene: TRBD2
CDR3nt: TGTGCCAGCAGCCGTCCCGGGACTAAAACAGATACGCAGTATTTT
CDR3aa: CASSRPGTKTDTQYF

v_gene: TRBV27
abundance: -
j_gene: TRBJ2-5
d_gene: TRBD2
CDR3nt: TGTGCCAGCACCCCTGCGGTAGCGGGGGCCAAAGAGACCCAGTACTTC
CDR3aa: CASTPAVAGAKETQYF

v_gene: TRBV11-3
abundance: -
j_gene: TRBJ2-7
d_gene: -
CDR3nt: TGTGCCAGCAGCCCCAACAGCTACGAGCAGTACTTC
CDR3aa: CASSPNSYEQYF

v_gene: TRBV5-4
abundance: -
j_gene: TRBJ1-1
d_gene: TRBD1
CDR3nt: TGTGCCAGCAGCTTTTTAACAGGGGGCGAGAACACTGAAGCTTTCTTT
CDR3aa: CASSFLTGGENTEAFF

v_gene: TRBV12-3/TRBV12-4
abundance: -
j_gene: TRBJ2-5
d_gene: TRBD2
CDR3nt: TGTGCCACGCGGACTAGCGTCCAAGAGACCCAGTACTTC
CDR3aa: CATRTSVQETQYF

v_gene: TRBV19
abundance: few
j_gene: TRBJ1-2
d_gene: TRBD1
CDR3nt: TGTGCCAGTACTCCGGACTACAGGGGCTCCCCACAAGCTGGTGGCTACACCTTC
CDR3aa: CASTPDYRGSPQAGGYTF

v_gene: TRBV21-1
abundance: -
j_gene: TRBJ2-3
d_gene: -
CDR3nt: TGTGCCAGCAGCAAAGAAGGGACGTCGAAACTAGCGGGAGAAACAGATACGCAGTATTTT
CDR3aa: CASSKEGTSKLAGETDTQYF

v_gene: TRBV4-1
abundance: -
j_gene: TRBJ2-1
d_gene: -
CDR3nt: TGCGCCAGCAGCCAAGAGAGGAGTTACAATGAGCAGTTCTTC
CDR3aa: CASSQERSYNEQFF

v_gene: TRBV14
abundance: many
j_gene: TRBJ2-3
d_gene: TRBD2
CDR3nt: TGTGCCAGCAGCCAACTAGCGGGGGGGCGTATAGATACGCAGTATTTT
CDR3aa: CASSQLAGGRIDTQYF

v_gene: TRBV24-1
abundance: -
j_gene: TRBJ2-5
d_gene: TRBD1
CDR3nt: TGTGCCACCAGTGATGTGACAGGGGGAGACGAGACCCAGTACTTC
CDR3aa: CATSDVTGGDETQYF

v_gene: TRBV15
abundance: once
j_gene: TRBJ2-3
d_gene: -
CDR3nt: TGTGCCACCAGCAGAGATCTGGACACGAGCACAGATACGCAGTATTTT
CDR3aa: CATSRDLDTSTDTQYF

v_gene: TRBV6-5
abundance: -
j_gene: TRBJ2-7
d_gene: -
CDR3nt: TGTGCCAGCAATCCGACTGGTACCTACGAGCAGTACTTC
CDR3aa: CASNPTGTYEQYF

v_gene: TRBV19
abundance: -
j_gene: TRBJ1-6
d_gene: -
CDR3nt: TGTGCCAGTGGGGCGGGGAGCTCCTATAATTCACCCCTCCACTTT
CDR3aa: CASGAGSSYNSPLHF

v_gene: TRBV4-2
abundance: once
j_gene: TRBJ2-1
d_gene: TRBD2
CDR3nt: TGTGCCAGCACTTCCGGACTAGCGGGAGCTACTACAACTTTCCACAATGAGCAGTTCTTC
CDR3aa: CASTSGLAGATTTFHNEQFF

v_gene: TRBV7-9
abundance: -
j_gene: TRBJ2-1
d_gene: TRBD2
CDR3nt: TGTGCCAGCAGTTCAAAGGGACTAGCGGGAGGCAGTGGGTACAATGAGCAGTTCTTC
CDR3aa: CASSSKGLAGGSGYNEQFF

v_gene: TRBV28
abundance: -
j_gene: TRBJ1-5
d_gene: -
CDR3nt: TGTGCCAGCAGTCGTACAGGTCACCGACAGCCCCAGCATTTT
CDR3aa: CASSRTGHRQPQHF

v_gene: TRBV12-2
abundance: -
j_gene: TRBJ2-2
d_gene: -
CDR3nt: TGTGCAAGTCACCGAGGACAGGGAAACACCGGGGAGCTGTTTTTT
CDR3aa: CASHRGQGNTGELFF

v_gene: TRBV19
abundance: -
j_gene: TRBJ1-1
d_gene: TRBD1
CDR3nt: TGTGCCAGTAGTACAACTTCGGGACAGGGGACTGCTGAAGCTTTCTTT
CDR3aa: CASSTTSGQGTAEAFF

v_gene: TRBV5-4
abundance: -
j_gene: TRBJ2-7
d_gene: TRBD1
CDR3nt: TGTGCCAGCAGCTTGCGGGGCCAGGGGGCTTACGAGCAGTACTTC
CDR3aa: CASSLRGQGAYEQYF

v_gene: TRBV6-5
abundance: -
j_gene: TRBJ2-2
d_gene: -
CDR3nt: TGTGCCAGCAAAAAGACAGAGAACACCGGGGAGCTGTTTTTT
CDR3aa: CASKKTENTGELFF

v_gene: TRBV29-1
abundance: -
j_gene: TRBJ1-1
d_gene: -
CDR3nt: TGCAGCGTTGGCTTCGCGTTCGACACTGAAGCTTTCTTT
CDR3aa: CSVGFAFDTEAFF